The 26 T cell receptor beta chains given below trace back to one sample, sequenced in a study of patients and donors after allogeneic stem cell transplantation. TCRdb used MiXCR to reprocess the RT-PCR reads, holding one entry per CDR3 protein. In the table there are 800,000 to 1,000,000 distinct CDR3 sequences, about 20% of which are singletons. The sequencing input was blood, either unsorted or a sorted T cell fraction (not recorded which). These receptors all come from a human donor who was either an allogeneic HSCT recipient or a stem cell or donor lymphocyte infusion donor (not recorded which). It is not recorded whose cells these are; they may come from a transplant donor.

This clonotype was counted a few times. V usage is TRBV20-1 and J usage is TRBJ2-1; the match to TRBD1 covers 9 bases. V lost 5 bases and J lost 10; bases outside the gene matches: 6. CDR3 length: 12 amino acids. The germline gives CDR1 DFQATT, CDR2 SNEGSKA (reference sequence). Here the CDR3 DNA reads TGCAGTGCTGGGGACAGGGTAGGGGAGCAGTTCTTC. Protein sequence: CSAGDRVGEQFF.

This chain uses TRBV12-3 or TRBV12-4 with TRBJ1-2; TRBD1 might be the D (5 bases). CDR3 length: 16 residues. Between the trimmed V and J ends, which lost 6 bases and 2 bases, there was a span of 19 bases. CDR3 DNA: TGTGCCAGCAGCACCAGCCAGGGACGATTAAACTATGGCTACACCTTC. Translation: CASSTSQGRLNYGYTF.

The chain employs TRBV4-3 and TRBJ1-1; D not resolved. Germline V CDR1 and CDR2: LGHNA, YSLEER. V was clipped by 1 base and J by 3 bases, with 15 bases between them. The CDR3 is 16 amino acids. CDR3 protein: CASSQGGTSWDTEAFF. Here the CDR3 DNA reads TGCGCCAGCAGCCAAGGAGGAACATCATGGGACACTGAAGCTTTCTTT.

This clonotype came up many times. The chain is built from TRBV15 and TRBJ1-5, with 8 bases that match TRBD1. Germline CDR1 is LNHNV and CDR2 is YYDKDF (reference sequence). Trimming took 4 bases from V and 5 from J; bases not matched to a gene: 7. There are 15 residues in the CDR3. The DNA of the CDR3 is TGTGCCACCAGCACCAGGACAGGGTCCCATCAGCCCCAGCATTTT. It translates to CATSTRTGSHQPQHF.

This clonotype was seen a few times. This chain links TRBV6-5 with TRBJ2-7; D possibly uses TRBD1 or TRBD2 (6 bases each). Looked up from germline, CDR1 is MNHEY and CDR2 is SVGAGI. The CDR3 runs 14 residues. Trimming removed 3 bases from V and 4 bases from J, with 13 bases in between. The CDR3 bases are TGTGCCAGCAGTTATTCATGGGGGGCGTACGAGCAGTACTTC. Its translation is CASSYSWGAYEQYF.

This clonotype was found many times. The genes are TRBV9 and TRBJ2-2, with TRBD2 matching over 9 bases. Germline V gene lookup returns CDR1 SGDLS and CDR2 YYNGEE. The CDR3 is 15 residues long. The ends lost 0 bases at V and 3 bases at J; junction bases unmatched: 0. The CDR3 protein is CASSVGGRDTGELFF. As DNA, the CDR3 is TGTGCCAGCAGCGTAGGCGGGAGGGACACCGGGGAGCTGTTTTTT.

This clonotype was seen at least ten times. The V call is TRBV12-3 or TRBV12-4, the J call TRBJ2-7; 12 bases align to TRBD2. V shed 2 bases and J 6 bases; nucleotides not matched to a gene: 11. CDR3 size: 17 residues. The CDR3, as DNA: TGTGCCAGCAGTTTACCTAGCGGGGGGGCCGGGTATTTCGAGCAGTACTTC. Its translation: CASSLPSGGAGYFEQYF.

In this sample, this clonotype turned up a few times. This sequence joins TRBV5-1 and TRBJ1-2; D call uncertain. Germline lookup yields CDR1 SGHRS and CDR2 YFSETQ. V was trimmed by 0 bases and J by 13 bases, leaving 13 bases between them. CDR3 size: 12 residues. The CDR3 nucleotides read TGCGCCAGCAGCTTGGGCGGTTTAGATCGCACCTTC. It encodes CASSLGGLDRTF.

This clonotype was seen only a few times. The chain employs TRBV3-1 and TRBJ2-4; possible D gene TRBD2, 5 bases. Germline CDR1 reads LGHDT; CDR2 reads YNNKEL (reference sequence). Trimming removed 2 bases from V and 0 bases from J, with 5 bases in between. This CDR3 contains 14 residues. CDR3 amino acids: CASSQRGAKNIQYF. DNA for the CDR3: TGTGCCAGCAGCCAACGGGGAGCCAAAAACATTCAGTACTTC. The full variable domain, with the rest looked up from reference TRBV3-1 and TRBJ2-4, is DTAVSQTPKYLVTQMGNDKSIKCEQNLGHDTMYWYKQDSKKFLKIMFSYNNKELIINETVPNRFSPKSPDKAHLNLHINSLELGDSAVYFCASSQRGAKNIQYFGAGTRLSVL.

V is TRBV20-1 and J is TRBJ1-1; TRBD1 is a possible D gene (6 bases). Trimming took 1 base from V and 0 from J, leaving 9 bases between them. Germline V gene sequence: CDR1 DFQATT, CDR2 SNEGSKA (reference sequence). There are 14 residues in the CDR3. In nucleotides, the CDR3 is TGCAGTGCTAGAGGCAAGGGGGTGAACACTGAAGCTTTCTTT. Its protein is CSARGKGVNTEAFF.

This chain connects TRBV6-2 or TRBV6-3 to TRBJ2-5; D gene unclear. V dropped 6 bases and J dropped 3 bases, with 2 bases sitting between them. CDR3 length: 10 residues. Germline V gene lookup returns CDR1 MNHEY and CDR2 SVGEGT. The CDR3 sequence: CASRKETQYF. In DNA form, the CDR3 reads TGTGCCAGCAGAAAAGAGACCCAGTACTTC.

This clonotype has just a few counts. The chain joins TRBV5-1 to TRBJ2-1, with TRBD2 matching 10 bases. This CDR3 region has 15 residues. CDR1 and CDR2 (germline): SGHRS, YFSETQ. The V segment lost 2 bases and the J segment 7 bases; nucleotides outside the gene matches: 6. CDR3 sequence (DNA): TGCGCCAGCAGCTTCACTAGCGGGATTTTAAATGAGCAGTTCTTC. It codes for CASSFTSGILNEQFF.

At least ten counts were recorded for this clonotype. V gene TRBV6-5 combines with J gene TRBJ2-7; D gene uncertain. Germline values: CDR1 MNHEY, CDR2 SVGAGI. The V gene lost 0 bases and the J gene lost 1 base, with 10 bases spanning the gap. CDR3 length: 15 residues. The DNA of the CDR3 is TGTGCCAGCAGTTACTCGAGTGGGTTTTCCTACGAGCAGTACTTC. It yields the protein CASSYSSGFSYEQYF.

The chain couples TRBV20-1 to TRBJ1-4; D not certain. The germline V gene encodes CDR1 DFQATT and CDR2 SNEGSKA (reference sequence). The V and J ends lost 0 bases and 4 bases respectively, with 15 bases between them. CDR3 length: 16 residues. The CDR3 DNA follows: TGCAGTGCTAGAGAGATGGGTCGTCGGCTTAATGAAAAACTGTTTTTT. Its translation: CSAREMGRRLNEKLFF.

The V call is TRBV7-9, the J call TRBJ1-3; the D is unclear. The V end lost 5 bases, the J end lost 0 bases, and 8 bases lay between the germline ends. CDR3 size: 14 residues. CDR1 and CDR2 from the germline V gene are SEHNR and FQNEAQ (reference sequence). CDR3 sequence (DNA): TGTGCCAGCAGCGGGTCCGGCTCTGGAAACACCATATATTTT. This codes for CASSGSGSGNTIYF.

The chain couples TRBV29-1 to TRBJ2-7; D remains ambiguous. Germline-derived CDR1 and CDR2 are SQVTM and ANQGSEA. Trimming left V 4 bases short and J 5 bases short, with 15 bases between. This CDR3 contains 13 residues. The CDR3 sequence is CSVVATYPHEQYF. CDR3 DNA sequence: TGCAGCGTTGTTGCCACGTACCCCCACGAGCAGTACTTC.

This clonotype was recorded a few times. The CDR3 coding sequence is TGTGCCAGCAGTGAACTTCGCAATCAGCCCCAGCATTTT. It codes for CASSELRNQPQHF. This chain connects TRBV2 to TRBJ1-5; no reliable D call. The CDR3 is made up of 13 amino acids. Trimming shortened V by 2 bases and J by 2 bases, and 4 bases separated the two germline ends. Per the germline V gene, CDR1 is SNHLY and CDR2 is FYNNEI. The full variable domain, with the rest looked up from reference TRBV2 and TRBJ1-5, is EPEVTQTPSHQVTQMGQEVILRCVPISNHLYFYWYRQILGQKVEFLVSFYNNEISEKSEIFDDQFSVERPDGSNFTLKIRSTKLEDSAMYFCASSELRNQPQHFGDGTRLSIL.

The chain employs TRBV20-1 and TRBJ2-5, with a tentative D call TRBD1 (5 bases). Trimming removed 1 base from V and 3 bases from J, with 12 bases in between. Germline lookup yields CDR1 DFQATT and CDR2 SNEGSKA (reference sequence). This CDR3 has 14 amino acids. CDR3 loop: CSARARTLKETQYF. The CDR3 DNA reads TGCAGTGCTAGAGCGAGGACACTAAAAGAGACCCAGTACTTC.

This clonotype was counted between two and nine times. J is TRBJ2-7 and V is TRBV6-1; D tentatively fits TRBD1 or TRBD2 (6 bases each). The CDR3 runs 14 residues. V lost 7 bases and J lost 3, with 16 bases in between. Germline values: CDR1 MNHNS, CDR2 SASEGT. The CDR3 nucleotides are TGTGCCAGCATGAGGGGGGCTCTAATCTACGAGCAGTACTTC. It translates to CASMRGALIYEQYF.

This clonotype was observed at least ten times. CDR3 loop: CASSFKESYNEQFF. In nucleotides, the CDR3 is TGCGCCAGCAGCTTCAAAGAGTCCTACAATGAGCAGTTCTTC. The rearrangement uses TRBV5-1 and TRBJ2-1; no clear D. Trimming stripped 2 bases from V and 1 base from J, with 7 bases between. The CDR3 loop spans 14 amino acids. Germline CDR1 reads SGHRS; CDR2 reads YFSETQ.

Only a few counts were recorded for this clonotype. The genes are TRBV20-1 and TRBJ2-3; D is possibly TRBD2 (5 bases). Germline V gives CDR1 DFQATT, CDR2 SNEGSKA (reference sequence). This CDR3 has 13 residues. The V end lost 7 bases, the J end lost 0 bases, and 11 bases lay between the germline ends. In DNA, the CDR3 is TGCAGTGAATTAGCGATTAGCACAGATACGCAGTATTTT. Translation: CSELAISTDTQYF.

The chain links TRBV12-3 or TRBV12-4 to TRBJ2-1; 11 bases map to TRBD2. Losses at the gene ends were 6 bases for V and 2 bases for J; bases not matched to a gene: 12. CDR3 length equals 18 residues. CDR3 loop: CASSHKKYSGRAYNEQFF. CDR3 nucleotides: TGTGCCAGCAGCCATAAGAAATATAGCGGGAGGGCCTACAATGAGCAGTTCTTC.

The chain uses TRBV7-9 and TRBJ1-1; D may be TRBD1 (5 bases). Trimming cost V 5 bases and J 3 bases, with 16 bases left between them. This CDR3 has 15 amino acids. Germline V gene lookup returns CDR1 SEHNR and CDR2 FQNEAQ (reference sequence). CDR3 residues: CASSPHQGSYTEAFF. The CDR3 DNA sequence: TGTGCCAGCAGCCCCCACCAGGGATCATACACTGAAGCTTTCTTT. Filled out from reference TRBV7-9 and TRBJ1-1, the complete variable domain reads DTGVSQNPRHKITKRGQNVTFRCDPISEHNRLYWYRQTLGQGPEFLTYFQNEAQLEKSRLLSDRFSAERPKGSFSTLEIQRTEQGDSAMYLCASSPHQGSYTEAFFGQGTRLTVV.

This chain joins TRBV2 and TRBJ2-5; D is ambiguous. CDR3 length: 11 amino acids. V lost 8 bases and J 5 bases, leaving 9 bases between the germline ends. The V gene's germline CDR1 is SNHLY and CDR2 FYNNEI. The CDR3 nucleotides read TGTGCCAGCGCCGCCGGGGAGACCCAGTACTTC. Translation: CASAAGETQYF.

The chain combines TRBV27 with TRBJ1-1; 9 bases align to TRBD1. Germline CDR1 MNHEY, CDR2 SMNVEV (reference sequence). This CDR3 is 15 amino acids long. The V gene end was trimmed by 4 bases and the J gene end by 5 bases; junction bases not matched to a gene: 8. CDR3 residues: CASSWETGGRTEAFF. The CDR3 DNA reads as TGTGCCAGCAGTTGGGAGACAGGGGGACGGACTGAAGCTTTCTTT.

The chain links TRBV4-3 to TRBJ2-2; possible D gene TRBD1, 6 bases. With 5 bases removed from V and 7 bases from J, the gap between germline ends came to 20 bases. CDR3 length: 16 residues. Germline V gene data show CDR1 as LGHNA and CDR2 as YSLEER. Written as DNA, the CDR3 is TGCGCCAGCAGCTCCCGACAGGTCAAGACTGTCGGGGAGCTGTTTTTT. This sequence encodes CASSSRQVKTVGELFF.